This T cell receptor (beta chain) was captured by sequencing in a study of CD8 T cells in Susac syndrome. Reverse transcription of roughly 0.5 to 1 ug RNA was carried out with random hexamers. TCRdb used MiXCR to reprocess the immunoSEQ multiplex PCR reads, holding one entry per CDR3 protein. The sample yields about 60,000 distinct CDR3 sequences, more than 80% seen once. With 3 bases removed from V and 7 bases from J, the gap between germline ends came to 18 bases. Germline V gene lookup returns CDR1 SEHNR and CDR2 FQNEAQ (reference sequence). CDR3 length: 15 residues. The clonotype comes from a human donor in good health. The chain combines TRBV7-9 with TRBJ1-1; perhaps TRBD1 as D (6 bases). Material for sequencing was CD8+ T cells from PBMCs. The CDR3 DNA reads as TGTGCCAGCAGCTTCGAGGCGCAGGGGATTAGTGAAGCTTTCTTT. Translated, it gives CASSFEAQGISEAFF.